This entry lists 21 T cell receptor beta chains sequenced from one sample in a study of shared clonotypes between healthy human individuals. Generated by immunoSEQ multiplex PCR, the TCRdb table keeps only in-frame clones and is missing some. The repertoire holds approximately 2.4 million clones, with approximately 96% as singletons. Sequenced input: naive CD4+ T cells sorted from blood. Described subset: CD45RA+ positively selected. Receptors originate from a man between 18 and 35 years old in good health.

The rearrangement links TRBV5-4 to TRBJ2-5; TRBD1 or TRBD2 may be the D gene (5 bases each). CDR3 size: 16 residues. V lost 0 bases and J lost 0, with 12 bases in between. Germline assignment: CDR1 SGHNT and CDR2 YYREEE (reference sequence). CDR3 residues: CASSLGGARNQETQYF. The CDR3 DNA reads as TGTGCCAGCAGCTTGGGAGGGGCCAGAAACCAAGAGACCCAGTACTTC.

This clone was found once. The J gene is TRBJ2-5, the V gene TRBV6-5; TRBD1 agrees at 7 bases. This CDR3 is built from 13 residues. The J segment lost 8 bases and the V segment lost 5 bases, leaving 8 bases of the junction unmatched. Germline V gene sequence: CDR1 MNHEY, CDR2 SVGAGI. DNA for the CDR3: TGTGCCAGCAGTGAAGGACAGGATATAACCCAGTACTTC. Protein: CASSEGQDITQYF.

V and J are TRBV28 and TRBJ1-5, with 8 bases lining up with TRBD1. The CDR3 is 16 amino acids. The V segment lost 7 bases and the J segment 0 bases; nucleotides outside the gene matches: 8. Germline V gene data show CDR1 as MDHEN and CDR2 as SYDVKM. The CDR3 here is CASTHAGGLSNQPQHF. CDR3 nucleotides: TGTGCCAGCACCCATGCAGGGGGCCTTAGCAATCAGCCCCAGCATTTT.

The sample holds a few counts of this clone. The rearrangement links TRBV4-1 to TRBJ1-1; the D is unclear. This CDR3 has 13 residues. Germline V CDR1 and CDR2: MGHRA, YSYEKL. V was cut by 4 bases and J by 1 base, with 7 bases left in between. This chain's CDR3 is CASSRRGNTEAFF. DNA of the CDR3: TGCGCCAGCAGCCGGAGAGGGAACACTGAAGCTTTCTTT.

The chain has TRBV5-5 and TRBJ1-2; D might be TRBD1 (5 bases). Germline V lookup: CDR1 SGHKS, CDR2 YYEKEE (reference sequence). This CDR3 has 14 amino acids. The V end lost 6 bases, the J end lost 0 bases, and 12 bases lay between the germline ends. The CDR3: CASNPGSTNYGYTF. CDR3 DNA: TGTGCCAGCAATCCAGGGTCGACTAACTATGGCTACACCTTC.

The chain employs TRBV7-8 and TRBJ1-1; D uncertain. V shed 1 base and J shed 3 bases, with 9 bases lying between them. This CDR3 has 14 amino acids. Germline V lookup: CDR1 SGHVS, CDR2 FQNEAQ. CDR3 in DNA: TGTGCCAGCAGCTTAGACGGCGTTGACACTGAAGCTTTCTTT. Translating gives CASSLDGVDTEAFF.

The chain recombines TRBV10-3 with TRBJ2-2, with 12 bases matching TRBD2. Germline assignment: CDR1 ENHRY and CDR2 SYGVKD. The trim removed 4 bases at V and 3 bases at J, leaving 9 bases unmatched. CDR3 size: 18 residues. CDR3 region: CAISGRLAGAGDTGELFF. CDR3 nucleotide sequence: TGTGCCATCAGTGGGCGACTAGCGGGAGCGGGGGACACCGGGGAGCTGTTTTTT.

The V call is TRBV19, the J call TRBJ1-2; D ambiguous. Germline lookup yields CDR1 LNHDA and CDR2 SQIVND (reference sequence). Between the trimmed V and J ends, which lost 3 bases and 4 bases, there was a span of 9 bases. This CDR3 contains 13 residues. This CDR3 is CASSIGRLYGYTF. The CDR3 nucleotides are TGTGCCAGTAGTATTGGCAGGCTCTATGGCTACACCTTC.

The chain couples TRBV4-3 to TRBJ2-1; D may be TRBD1 (7 bases). The CDR3 is made up of 19 amino acids. V was shortened by 0 bases and J by 14 bases, with 32 bases between the two germline ends. Looked up from germline, CDR1 is LGHNA and CDR2 is YSLEER. The CDR3: CASSQDAGRGVILWGQKFF. The CDR3 nucleotides are TGCGCCAGCAGCCAAGATGCGGGGAGAGGGGTTATCCTGTGGGGACAGAAGTTCTTC.

The chain carries TRBV9 and TRBJ2-3; D gene ambiguous. Looked up from germline, CDR1 is SGDLS and CDR2 is YYNGEE. This CDR3 comprises 13 residues. Trimming shortened V by 0 bases and J by 8 bases, and 10 bases separated the two germline ends. CDR3 in amino acids: CASSVELQGTQYF. Here the CDR3 DNA reads TGTGCCAGCAGCGTAGAGCTCCAAGGTACGCAGTATTTT.

This rearrangement joins TRBV23-1 to TRBJ2-7; D is possibly TRBD2 (5 bases). TRBV23-1 is an open reading frame, and its role is uncertain. The CDR3 runs 14 residues. V was cut by 7 bases and J by 0 bases, with 13 bases left in between. In DNA form, the CDR3 reads TGCGCCAGCACGAGAGACGGGAACTCCTACGAGCAGTACTTC. This sequence encodes CASTRDGNSYEQYF.

The rearrangement uses TRBV27 and TRBJ1-4, with 7 bases lining up with TRBD1. This CDR3 has 16 amino acids. The germline CDR1 and CDR2 sequences are MNHEY and SMNVEV (reference sequence). V gave up 4 bases and J gave up 7 bases; unmatched junction bases: 12. The CDR3 sequence is CASSSSRQGWGEKLFF. The CDR3 DNA follows: TGTGCCAGCAGTTCAAGTAGACAGGGATGGGGTGAAAAACTGTTTTTT. Complete variable domain (other parts from reference TRBV27 and TRBJ1-4): EAQVTQNPRYLITVTGKKLTVTCSQNMNHEYMSWYRQDPGLGLRQIYYSMNVEVTDKGDVPEGYKVSRKEKRNFPLILESPSPNQTSLYFCASSSSRQGWGEKLFFGSGTQLSVL.

In DNA, the CDR3 is TGTGCCAGTAGTATCTCAGACTCACGAAACACCATATATTTT. Protein: CASSISDSRNTIYF. The J gene is TRBJ1-3, the V gene TRBV19, with D hard to call. V was pared by 3 bases and J by 5 bases, with 11 bases between. The CDR3 runs 14 residues. In germline, CDR1 is LNHDA, CDR2 SQIVND (reference sequence).

This chain joins TRBV27 and TRBJ2-7, with 8 bases aligning to TRBD1. CDR3 length: 15 residues. J was trimmed by 5 bases and V by 4 bases; bases with no gene match: 10. Germline V gene lookup returns CDR1 MNHEY and CDR2 SMNVEV (reference sequence). The CDR3: CASSSWTGLINEQYF. The CDR3 DNA reads TGTGCCAGCAGTTCCTGGACAGGGTTGATCAACGAGCAGTACTTC.

The gene calls are TRBV4-2 and TRBJ1-1; 7 nucleotides agree with TRBD1. The CDR3 is made up of 14 amino acids. Germline-derived CDR1 and CDR2 are LGHNA and YNFKEQ. V lost 2 bases and J lost 1; bases outside the gene matches: 1. CDR3 in amino acids: CASSQRTGNTEAFF. CDR3 nucleotides: TGTGCCAGCAGCCAAAGGACAGGGAACACTGAAGCTTTCTTT.

The V gene is TRBV29-1, the J gene TRBJ1-2; no reliable D call. CDR1 SQVTM and CDR2 ANQGSEA come from the germline V gene. V lost 7 bases, J lost 0 bases, and 9 bases lay in between. The CDR3 runs to 12 residues. CDR3 in DNA: TGCAGCGGCCGAACAGCTAACTATGGCTACACCTTC. Residues: CSGRTANYGYTF.

This clone showed up just once. The rearrangement uses TRBV2 and TRBJ2-4; D remains ambiguous. This CDR3 has 12 amino acids. Trimming left V 5 bases short and J 7 bases short, with 9 bases between. CDR1 SNHLY and CDR2 FYNNEI come from the germline V gene. The CDR3 protein is CASSSVHNIQYF. The CDR3 bases are TGTGCCAGCAGTTCCGTCCATAACATTCAGTACTTC.

The V and J genes are TRBV15 and TRBJ2-3; 11 bases are a match to TRBD2. The CDR3 extends over 15 amino acids. Germline CDR1 reads LNHNV; CDR2 reads YYDKDF (reference sequence). J was trimmed by 6 bases and V by 5 bases; bases with no gene match: 7. CDR3 sequence: CATSFSGGARDTQYF. In DNA, the CDR3 is TGTGCCACCAGCTTTAGCGGGGGGGCACGGGATACGCAGTATTTT.

The CDR3 sequence is CAITPGGFGGELFF. CDR3 DNA sequence: TGTGCCATCACACCCGGGGGATTTGGCGGGGAGCTGTTTTTT. The gene calls are TRBV10-3 and TRBJ2-2; D may be TRBD2 (6 bases). Germline V lookup: CDR1 ENHRY, CDR2 SYGVKD. There are 14 residues in the CDR3. Trimming cost V 7 bases and J 7 bases, with 16 bases left between them.

This clone showed up just once. This CDR3 is CASSPQRTGGPGELFF. Here the CDR3 DNA reads TGTGCCAGCTCACCACAGAGGACAGGGGGACCCGGGGAGCTGTTTTTT. The chain links TRBV18 to TRBJ2-2; 10 positions match TRBD1. Germline CDR1 KGHSH, CDR2 LQKENI. The CDR3 has 16 amino acids. V was pared by 1 base and J by 6 bases, with 5 bases of the junction left unmatched.

This clone was seen a handful of times. The chain uses TRBV27 and TRBJ1-2; tentative D call: TRBD1 (5 bases). The CDR3 is 11 residues long. The ends were cut back, 5 bases at V and 8 bases at J, with 9 bases in the middle. Germline CDR1 reads MNHEY; CDR2 reads SMNVEV (reference sequence). The CDR3, as DNA: TGTGCCAGCAGTACTGGGGACGGCTACACCTTC. Its protein product is CASSTGDGYTF.